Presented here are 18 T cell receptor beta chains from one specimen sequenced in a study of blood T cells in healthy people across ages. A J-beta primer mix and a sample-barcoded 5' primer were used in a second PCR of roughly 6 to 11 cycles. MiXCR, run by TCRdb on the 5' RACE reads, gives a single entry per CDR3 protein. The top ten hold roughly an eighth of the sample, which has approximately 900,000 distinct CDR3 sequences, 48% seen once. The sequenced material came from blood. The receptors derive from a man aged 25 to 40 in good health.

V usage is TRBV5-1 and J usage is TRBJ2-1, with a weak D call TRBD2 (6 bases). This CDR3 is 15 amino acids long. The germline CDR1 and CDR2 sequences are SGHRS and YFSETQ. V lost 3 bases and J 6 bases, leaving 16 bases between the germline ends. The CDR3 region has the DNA TGCGCCAGCAGCTCGGTGGGGGGACCGTTCAATGAGCAGTTCTTC. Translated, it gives CASSSVGGPFNEQFF. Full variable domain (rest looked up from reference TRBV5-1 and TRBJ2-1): KAGVTQTPRYLIKTRGQQVTLSCSPISGHRSVSWYQQTPGQGLQFLFEYFSETQRNKGNFPGRFSGRQFSNSRSEMNVSTLELGDSALYLCASSSVGGPFNEQFFGPGTRLTVL.

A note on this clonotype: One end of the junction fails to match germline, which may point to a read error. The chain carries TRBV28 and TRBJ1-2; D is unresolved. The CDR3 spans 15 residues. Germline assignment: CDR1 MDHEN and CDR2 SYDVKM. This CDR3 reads CASSLRPVAFYGHTF. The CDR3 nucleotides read TGTGCCAGCAGTTTAAGGCCAGTGGCTTTCTATGGCCACACCTTC.

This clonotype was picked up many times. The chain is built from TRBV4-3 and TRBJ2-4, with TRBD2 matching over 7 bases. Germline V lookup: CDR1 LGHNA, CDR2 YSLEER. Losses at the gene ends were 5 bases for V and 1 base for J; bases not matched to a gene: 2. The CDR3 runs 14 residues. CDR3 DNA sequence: TGCGCCAGCAGCAGCGGGGTGGCCAAAAACATTCAGTACTTC. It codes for CASSSGVAKNIQYF.

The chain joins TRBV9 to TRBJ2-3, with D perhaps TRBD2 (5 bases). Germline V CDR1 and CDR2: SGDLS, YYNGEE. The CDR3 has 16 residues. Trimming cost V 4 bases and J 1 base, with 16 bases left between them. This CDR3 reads CASSPEWRAGTDTQYF. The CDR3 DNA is TGTGCCAGCAGCCCTGAATGGCGGGCGGGCACAGATACGCAGTATTTT.

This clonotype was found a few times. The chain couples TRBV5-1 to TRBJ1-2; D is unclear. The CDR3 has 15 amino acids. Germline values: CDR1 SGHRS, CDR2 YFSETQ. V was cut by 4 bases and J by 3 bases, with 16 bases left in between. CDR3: CASSLGQVRDYGYTF. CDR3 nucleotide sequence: TGCGCCAGCAGCCTGGGCCAGGTTCGCGACTATGGCTACACCTTC.

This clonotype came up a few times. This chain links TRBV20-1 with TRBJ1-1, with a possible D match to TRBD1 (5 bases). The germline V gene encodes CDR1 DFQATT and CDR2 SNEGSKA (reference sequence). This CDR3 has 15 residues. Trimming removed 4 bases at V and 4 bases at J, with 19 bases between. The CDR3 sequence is CSANRGPRGTTEAFF. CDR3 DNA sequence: TGCAGTGCTAACCGGGGCCCCCGAGGAACCACTGAAGCTTTCTTT.

The CDR3 spells CASSHDTSAPYEQYF. CDR3 sequence (DNA): TGCGCCAGCAGCCACGACACGAGTGCCCCCTACGAGCAGTACTTC. The V and J genes are TRBV4-3 and TRBJ2-7; D call uncertain. Germline CDR1 is LGHNA and CDR2 is YSLEER. This CDR3 is built from 15 residues. Between the trimmed V and J ends, which lost 3 bases and 2 bases, there was a span of 14 bases.

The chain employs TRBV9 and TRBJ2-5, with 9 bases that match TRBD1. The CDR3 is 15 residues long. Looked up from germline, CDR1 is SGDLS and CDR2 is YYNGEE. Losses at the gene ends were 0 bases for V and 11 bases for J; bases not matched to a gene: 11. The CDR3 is CASSVEQGAGNEQYF. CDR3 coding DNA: TGTGCCAGCAGCGTAGAACAGGGGGCGGGAAATGAGCAGTACTTC.

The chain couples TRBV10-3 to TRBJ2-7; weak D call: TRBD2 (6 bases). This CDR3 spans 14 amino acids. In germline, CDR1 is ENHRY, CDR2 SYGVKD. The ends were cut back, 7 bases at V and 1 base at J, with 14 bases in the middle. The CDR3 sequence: CAINPSEGSYEQYF. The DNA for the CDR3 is TGTGCCATCAATCCTTCGGAGGGGTCCTACGAGCAGTACTTC.

CDR3 region: CASSLPSAGFREKLFF. The CDR3 DNA is TGTGCCAGCAGCTTACCCTCAGCAGGGTTCCGTGAAAAACTGTTTTTT. J is TRBJ1-4 and V is TRBV7-9, with D possibly being TRBD1 (5 bases). V lost 2 bases and J lost 7, with 17 bases in between. Germline assignment: CDR1 SEHNR and CDR2 FQNEAQ (reference sequence). The CDR3 is made up of 16 amino acids.

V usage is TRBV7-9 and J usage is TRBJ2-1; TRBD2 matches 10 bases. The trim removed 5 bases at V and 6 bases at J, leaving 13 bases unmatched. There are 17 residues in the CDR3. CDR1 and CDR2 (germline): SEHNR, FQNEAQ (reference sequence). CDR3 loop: CASSDSASGGAGNEQFF. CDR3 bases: TGTGCCAGCAGCGATTCGGCCAGCGGGGGGGCGGGCAATGAGCAGTTCTTC.

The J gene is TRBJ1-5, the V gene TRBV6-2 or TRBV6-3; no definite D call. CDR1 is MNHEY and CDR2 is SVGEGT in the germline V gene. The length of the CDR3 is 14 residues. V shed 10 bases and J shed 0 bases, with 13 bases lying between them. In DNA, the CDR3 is TGTGCCACCTTACGTGATTATAGCAATCAGCCCCAGCATTTT. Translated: CATLRDYSNQPQHF.

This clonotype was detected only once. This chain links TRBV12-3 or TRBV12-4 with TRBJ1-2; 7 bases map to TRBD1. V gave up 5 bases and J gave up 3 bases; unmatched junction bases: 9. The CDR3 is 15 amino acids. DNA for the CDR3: TGTGCCAGCAGTATCCGACAGGGAGAGGACTATGGCTACACCTTC. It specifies CASSIRQGEDYGYTF.

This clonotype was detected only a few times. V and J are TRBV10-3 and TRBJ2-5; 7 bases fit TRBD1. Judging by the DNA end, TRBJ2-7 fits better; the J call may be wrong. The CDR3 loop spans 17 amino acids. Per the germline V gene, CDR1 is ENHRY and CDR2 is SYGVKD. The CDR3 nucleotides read TGTGCCATCAGTGAGTCGGGTCGCACAGGGGCGAGGTACGAGCAGTACTTC. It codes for CAISESGRTGARYEQYF.

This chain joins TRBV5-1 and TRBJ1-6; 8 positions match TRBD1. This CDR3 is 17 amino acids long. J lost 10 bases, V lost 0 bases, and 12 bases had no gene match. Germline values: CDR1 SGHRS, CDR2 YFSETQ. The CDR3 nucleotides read TGCGCCAGCAGCTTGGCACTCAGGACAGGGAGCGACTCACCCCTCCACTTT. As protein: CASSLALRTGSDSPLHF. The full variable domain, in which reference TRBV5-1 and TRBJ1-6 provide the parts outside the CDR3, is KAGVTQTPRYLIKTRGQQVTLSCSPISGHRSVSWYQQTPGQGLQFLFEYFSETQRNKGNFPGRFSGRQFSNSRSEMNVSTLELGDSALYLCASSLALRTGSDSPLHFGNGTRLTVT.

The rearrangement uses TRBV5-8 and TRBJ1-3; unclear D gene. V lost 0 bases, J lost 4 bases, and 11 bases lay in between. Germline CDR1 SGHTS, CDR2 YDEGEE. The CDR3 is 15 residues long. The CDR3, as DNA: TGTGCCAGCAGCTTGGGAGGGCCCGGAGGAAACACCATATATTTT. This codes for CASSLGGPGGNTIYF.

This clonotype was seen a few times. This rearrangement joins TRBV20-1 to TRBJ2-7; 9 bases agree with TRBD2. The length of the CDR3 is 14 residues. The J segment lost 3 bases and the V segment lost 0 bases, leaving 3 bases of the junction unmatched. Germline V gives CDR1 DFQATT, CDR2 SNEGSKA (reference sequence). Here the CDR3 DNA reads TGCAGTGCTAGAGACCCTAGCGGGGTCTACGAGCAGTACTTC. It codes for CSARDPSGVYEQYF.

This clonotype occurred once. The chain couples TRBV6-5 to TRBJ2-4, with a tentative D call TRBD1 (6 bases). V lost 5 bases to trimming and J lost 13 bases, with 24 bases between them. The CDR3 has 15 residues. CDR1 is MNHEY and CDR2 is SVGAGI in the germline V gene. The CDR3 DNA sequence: TGTGCCAGCAGTCAGGGGAAGATGCCCTACAATGAGCAGTACTTC. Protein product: CASSQGKMPYNEQYF.